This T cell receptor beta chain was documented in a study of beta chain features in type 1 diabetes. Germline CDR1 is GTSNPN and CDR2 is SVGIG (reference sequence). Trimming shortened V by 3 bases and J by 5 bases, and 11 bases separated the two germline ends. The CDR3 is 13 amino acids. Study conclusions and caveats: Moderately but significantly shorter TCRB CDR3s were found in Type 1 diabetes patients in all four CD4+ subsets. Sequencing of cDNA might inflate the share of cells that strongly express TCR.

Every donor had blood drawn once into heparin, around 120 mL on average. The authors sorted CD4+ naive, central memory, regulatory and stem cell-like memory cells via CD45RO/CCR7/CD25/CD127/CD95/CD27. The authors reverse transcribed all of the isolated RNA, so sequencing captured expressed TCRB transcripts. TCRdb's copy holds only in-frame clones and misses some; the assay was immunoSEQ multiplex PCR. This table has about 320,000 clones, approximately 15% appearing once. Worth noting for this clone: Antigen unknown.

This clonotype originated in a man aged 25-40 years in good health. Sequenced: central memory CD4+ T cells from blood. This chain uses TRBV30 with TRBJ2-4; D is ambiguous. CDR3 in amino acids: CAWSTETQNIQYF. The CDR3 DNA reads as TGTGCCTGGAGCACAGAGACTCAAAACATTCAGTACTTC.